These T cell receptor beta chains were read from a single sample in a study of blood T cell repertoires in COVID-19. Produced via immunoSEQ multiplex PCR; TCRdb's table is partial and in-frame only. The sample has about 200,000 clones, 82% seen once. The sequencing sample was made of PBMCs or T cells enriched from blood (not recorded which). These receptors came from a man in his forties who had recovered from COVID-19. CDR3s leave out the opening cysteine and the closing phenylalanine or tryptophan.

j_call v_call cdr3_aa
TRBJ1-2 TRBV9 ASSVFSGGGYT
TRBJ2-7 TRBV28 ASSFILEQY
TRBJ2-1 TRBV6-5 ASSYGLAGTNEQF
TRBJ2-5 TRBV24-1 ATSETGTGLFETQY
TRBJ2-3 TRBV4-1 ASSLLRADTQY
TRBJ2-1 TRBV19 ASSITSGSDEQF
TRBJ1-2 TRBV28 ASSVQGYYGYT
TRBJ1-5 TRBV5-1 ASSSGQGDQPQH
TRBJ2-2 TRBV7-2 ASSSTSGTRTGELF
TRBJ1-2 TRBV30 AWSVMTDYGYT
TRBJ1-2 TRBV14 ASSQQGVYGYT
TRBJ1-2 TRBV28 ASRSAGTEDNSYGYT
TRBJ1-3 TRBV29-1 SAAPGQGPGNTIY
TRBJ2-2 TRBV18 ASSPQMASGSLGTGELF
TRBJ2-5 TRBV4-1 ASSPGTSAETQY
TRBJ2-2 TRBV27 ASSLQVTGELF
TRBJ2-7 TRBV2 ASSSSTRDRGRYEQY